This record concerns one T cell receptor beta chain sequence. This clone has only a few counts. The clone's antigen remains unknown. Within one base of it there is no much larger clone, and no base qualities were kept. No treatment had been received by any patient before thyroid surgery. Using T-cell receptor beta sequencing, the study looked back at clinical samples from patients collected from the early 2010s to the late 2010s. The receptor library was made with PCR. The instrument given in TCRdb is Illumina HiSeq 4000. High-throughput sequencing was used to profile the TCR beta-chain CDR3 region of each patient. Under the source paper's analysis protocol: A classifier to discriminate distant-metastatic papillary thyroid cancer patients was built from CDR3 differences across clinicopathological groups. The Shannon index was used to measure repertoire diversity, and the Morisita-Horn index was used to measure how similar tumor and blood repertoires were. Clones were called with MiXCR by TCRdb after fastp trimmed the public reads at Q25, and only in-frame beta chains were retained. The V and J calls come from TCRdb's annotation, not from the publication. The sample data list about 40,000 clones, and about 15% of these were observed just once. Together, the top ten hold 3.8% of the sample.

Its CDR3 holds 15 amino acids, cysteine through phenylalanine. Just CDR3 DNA is preserved here, 45 bases in frame from base 1. V gives up 10 bases and J gives up 5 bases, and the segment between their germline ends measures 23 bases. These data originate in a study of metastatic and nonmetastatic thyroid tumors (dated by TCRdb to about 2020). With respect to the entire study: Repertoires were compared across peripheral blood and tumor or nodule tissue samples from malignant and benign thyroid patients. Summary of the overall study and its limitations: In both blood and tumor samples, TCR beta diversity was reported to be significantly higher in malignant tumors than in benign nodules.

The chain is assembled from TRBV12-3 or TRBV12-4 and TRBJ2-5; TRBD1 is possibly the D segment (5 matching bases). The receptor was isolated from a female donor with papillary thyroid cancer or a benign thyroid nodule (not recorded which). Some clones in this sample may be carry-over from other donors' samples. The sequencing input was blood. The CDR3 region reads CAITPRWGVGETQYF. The DNA sequence is TGTGCCATCACCCCCCGGTGGGGCGTGGGCGAGACCCAGTACTTC.